One sample yielded the 9 T cell receptor beta chains listed below, sequenced in a study of Ad26.COV2.S vaccination and SARS-CoV-2 variants. Assay used: immunoSEQ multiplex PCR; TCRdb lists only in-frame clones, some missing. The table records approximately 340,000 clones, 90% to 95% of them present only once. Here the sequenced sample was peripheral blood, taken after recovery from COVID-19. The receptors here all came from a human donor who had recovered from COVID-19.

The chain combines TRBV9 with TRBJ2-3; the D gene is possibly TRBD1 (6 bases). Germline CDR1 is SGDLS and CDR2 is YYNGEE. The V end lost 3 bases, the J end lost 0 bases, and 11 bases lay between the germline ends. This CDR3 region has 15 residues. The CDR3 bases are TGTGCCAGCAGCGAGAGACAGGAGAGCACAGATACGCAGTATTTT. Translated, it gives CASSERQESTDTQYF.

This sequence joins TRBV5-1 and TRBJ1-5, with unresolved D. Germline-derived CDR1 and CDR2 are SGHRS and YFSETQ. The CDR3 is made up of 13 amino acids. Deletions cut 5 bases from V and 7 bases from J, with 13 bases between. DNA of the CDR3: TGCGCCAGCAGACGTAACCTGGGCCAGCCCCAGCATTTT. Translating gives CASRRNLGQPQHF.

Only a few counts were recorded for this clone. The rearrangement links TRBV6-6 to TRBJ2-7; D call uncertain. This CDR3 is 14 amino acids long. Germline values: CDR1 MNHNY, CDR2 SVGAGI (reference sequence). Trimming removed 6 bases at V and 0 bases at J, with 12 bases between. The CDR3 protein is CASRSQTSSYEQYF. As DNA, the CDR3 is TGTGCCAGCAGGTCCCAGACGAGCTCCTACGAGCAGTACTTC.

The V and J genes are TRBV7-9 and TRBJ2-3; the D gene is possibly TRBD2 (7 bases). The CDR3 totals 17 residues. Trimming pared 5 bases from V and 3 bases from J, leaving 21 bases between. CDR1 and CDR2 (germline): SEHNR, FQNEAQ (reference sequence). This chain's CDR3 is CASSAARKGGITDTQYF. As DNA, the CDR3 is TGTGCCAGCAGCGCAGCCCGAAAGGGGGGGATAACAGATACGCAGTATTTT.

The genes are TRBV7-9 and TRBJ2-7; 7 bases agree with TRBD1. The germline CDR1 and CDR2 sequences are SEHNR and FQNEAQ (reference sequence). V lost 4 bases and J lost 6; bases outside the gene matches: 12. The CDR3 extends over 15 amino acids. The CDR3 protein is CASSYLGQRRSEQYF. The CDR3 DNA is TGTGCCAGCAGCTACCTGGGACAGCGAAGGAGCGAGCAGTACTTC.

The V gene is TRBV6-5, the J gene TRBJ1-5, with D possibly matching TRBD1 (6 bases). The germline CDR1 and CDR2 sequences are MNHEY and SVGAGI. This CDR3 region has 14 residues. V lost 5 bases to trimming and J lost 6 bases, with 14 bases between them. In nucleotides, the CDR3 is TGTGCCAGCAGTCCCAGGGGAGCGGCTCAGCCCCAGCATTTT. This translates into CASSPRGAAQPQHF.

V is TRBV11-2 and J is TRBJ1-3; the D is unclear. CDR1 is SGHAT and CDR2 is FQNNGV in the germline V gene. CDR3 length: 15 residues. V lost 5 bases, J lost 0 bases, and 11 bases lay in between. The CDR3 DNA sequence: TGTGCCAGCAGCAAATACACGAGCTCTGGAAACACCATATATTTT. It encodes CASSKYTSSGNTIYF.

The chain joins TRBV7-2 to TRBJ2-5; 9 positions agree with TRBD2. CDR1 is SGHTA, CDR2 FQGNSA, per germline. The CDR3 sequence is 19 residues long. Unmatched junction bases numbered 16, after V lost 5 bases and J lost 0 bases. The CDR3 DNA sequence: TGTGCCAGCAGCGATCGGCGGGGGGGCCGTAGCGATAACCAAGAGACCCAGTACTTC. Translation gives CASSDRRGGRSDNQETQYF.

The V gene is TRBV10-3, the J gene TRBJ1-4; no firm D call. V lost 3 bases to trimming and J lost 2 bases, with 10 bases between them. The germline V gene has CDR1 ENHRY and CDR2 SYGVKD. This CDR3 is 15 amino acids long. The CDR3 protein is CAISDSQGTNEKLFF. The CDR3 region has the DNA TGTGCCATCAGTGACAGTCAAGGGACTAATGAAAAACTGTTTTTT.